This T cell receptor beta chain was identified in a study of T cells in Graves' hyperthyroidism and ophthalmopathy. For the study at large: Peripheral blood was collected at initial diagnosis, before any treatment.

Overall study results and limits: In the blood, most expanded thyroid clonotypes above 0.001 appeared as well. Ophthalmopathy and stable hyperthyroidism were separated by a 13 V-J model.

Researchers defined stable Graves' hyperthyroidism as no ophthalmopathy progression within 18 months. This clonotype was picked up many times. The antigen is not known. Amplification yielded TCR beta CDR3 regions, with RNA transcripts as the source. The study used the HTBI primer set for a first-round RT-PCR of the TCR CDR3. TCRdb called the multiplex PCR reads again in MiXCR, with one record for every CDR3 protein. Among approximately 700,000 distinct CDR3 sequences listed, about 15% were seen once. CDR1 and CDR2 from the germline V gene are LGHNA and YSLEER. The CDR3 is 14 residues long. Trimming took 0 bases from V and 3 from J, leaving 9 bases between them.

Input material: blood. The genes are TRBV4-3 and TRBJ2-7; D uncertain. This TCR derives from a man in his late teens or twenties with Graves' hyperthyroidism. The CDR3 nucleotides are TGCGCCAGCAGCCAAGAGGGCGGTCACTACGAGCAGTACTTC. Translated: CASSQEGGHYEQYF.